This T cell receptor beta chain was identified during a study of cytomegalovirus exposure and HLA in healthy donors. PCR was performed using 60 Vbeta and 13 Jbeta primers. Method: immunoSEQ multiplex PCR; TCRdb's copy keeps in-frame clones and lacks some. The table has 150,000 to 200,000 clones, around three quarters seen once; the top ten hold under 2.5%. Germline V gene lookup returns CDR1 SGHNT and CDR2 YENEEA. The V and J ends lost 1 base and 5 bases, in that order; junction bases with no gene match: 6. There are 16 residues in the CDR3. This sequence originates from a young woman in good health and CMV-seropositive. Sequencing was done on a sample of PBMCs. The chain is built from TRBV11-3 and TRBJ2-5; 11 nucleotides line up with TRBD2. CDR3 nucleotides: TGTGCCAGCAGCTTAGGGGTAGCGGGAGGGCCGGAGACCCAGTACTTC. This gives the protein CASSLGVAGGPETQYF. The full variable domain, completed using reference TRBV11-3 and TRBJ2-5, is EAGVVQSPRYKIIEKKQPVAFWCNPISGHNTLYWYLQNLGQGPELLIRYENEEAVDDSQLPKDRFSAERLKGVDSTLKIQPAELGDSAVYLCASSLGVAGGPETQYFGPGTRLLVL.